This is a list of T cell receptor beta chains from one sample in a study of human T cells and chemical hapten exposure. TCRdb recomputed calls from the RACE reads with MiXCR, one row per CDR3 protein. Of about 190,000 distinct CDR3 sequences in the sample, under 25% are singletons; the top ten hold 2.5%. The sample here was whole blood, taken in connection with sensitization to the hapten diphenylcyclopropenone (DPC). These TCRs come from a woman aged 40 to 50 with alopecia areata. Some clones in this sample may be carry-over from other donors' samples. Both conserved end residues are part of each CDR3. The order of the fields is J gene, clone size, D gene, V gene, CDR3 length, CDR3 protein, CDR3 DNA. A D gene is named only where the DNA matches it firmly. Only some rows state a clone size, as once, few, many or a class for expanded clones.

>TRBJ1-1|few|TRBD1|TRBV4-1|15
CASSHPDRAREGAFF
TGCGCCAGCAGCCATCCCGACAGGGCTCGTGAGGGAGCTTTCTTT
>TRBJ1-6|NA|NA|TRBV11-3|17
CARGNPDRSWYNSPLHF
TGTGCCAGGGGAAACCCGGACCGCTCTTGGTATAATTCACCCCTCCACTTT
>TRBJ2-7|NA|TRBD2|TRBV7-2|14
CASSWGLVSYEQYF
TGTGCCAGCAGCTGGGGACTAGTCTCCTACGAGCAGTACTTC
>TRBJ2-1|NA|TRBD1|TRBV5-1|13
CASSSQGVNEQFF
TGCGCCAGCAGTTCACAGGGGGTCAATGAGCAGTTCTTC
>TRBJ2-5|few|TRBD2|TRBV27|13
CASSLGTSGAQYF
TGTGCCAGCAGTCTCGGGACTAGCGGGGCCCAGTACTTC
>TRBJ2-3|NA|TRBD2|TRBV7-2|16
CASSPQRAGGPRTQYF
TGTGCCAGCAGCCCACAGAGAGCGGGAGGGCCACGTACGCAGTATTTT
>TRBJ2-7|once|TRBD2|TRBV6-2/TRBV6-3|13
CASNSGRSYEQYF
TGTGCCAGCAACAGCGGGAGAAGCTACGAGCAGTACTTC
>TRBJ2-1|NA|NA|TRBV24-1|12
CAPRPQNNEQFF
TGTGCCCCCCGGCCCCAGAACAATGAGCAGTTCTTC
>TRBJ2-2|NA|NA|TRBV21-1|13
CAPGRVDTGELFF
TGTGCCCCCGGGAGGGTGGACACCGGGGAGCTGTTTTTT
>TRBJ1-2|NA|TRBD1|TRBV20-1|15
CSATRTGPDNHGYTF
TGCAGTGCCACCAGGACAGGGCCTGATAACCATGGCTACACCTTC
>TRBJ2-5|NA|NA|TRBV20-1|13
CSALRTSGETQYF
TGCAGTGCTCTTCGTACGTCGGGGGAGACCCAGTACTTC
>TRBJ2-7|few|TRBD2|TRBV20-1|13
CSALGLAGPEQYF
TGCAGTGCCCTAGGACTAGCGGGCCCCGAGCAGTACTTC
>TRBJ2-7|NA|NA|TRBV10-3|13
CAITEGGSYEQYF
TGTGCCATCACCGAGGGGGGAAGCTACGAGCAGTACTTC
>TRBJ1-6|few|NA|TRBV7-2|14
CASSLTGSGSPLHF
TGTGCCAGCAGCTTAACAGGATCCGGTTCACCCCTCCACTTT
>TRBJ2-3|NA|TRBD1|TRBV5-1|14
CASSLTGVPDTQYF
TGCGCCAGCAGCTTGACAGGGGTCCCAGATACGCAGTATTTT
>TRBJ2-7|NA|NA|TRBV7-2|14
CASSSPALTYEQYF
TGTGCCAGCAGCTCTCCCGCCCTAACCTACGAGCAGTACTTC
>TRBJ2-3|NA|NA|TRBV28|13
CASSRPSTDTQYF
TGTGCCAGCAGCCGGCCTAGCACAGATACGCAGTATTTT
>TRBJ1-1|NA|TRBD1|TRBV27|18
CASSLRFGGGGLNTEAFF
TGTGCCAGCAGTTTAAGGTTCGGAGGGGGCGGCTTGAACACTGAAGCTTTCTTT
>TRBJ2-3|NA|NA|TRBV11-2|14
CASSLEWGSDTQYF
TGTGCCAGCAGCTTAGAGTGGGGATCAGATACGCAGTATTTT
>TRBJ2-1|NA|NA|TRBV29-1|14
CSVIGGAAGNEQFF
TGCAGCGTTATAGGGGGAGCCGCCGGGAATGAGCAGTTCTTC
>TRBJ2-7|NA|TRBD2|TRBV7-2|14
CATSLGGSSYEQYF
TGTGCCACCAGCTTAGGCGGGAGCTCCTACGAGCAGTACTTC
>TRBJ2-2|few|NA|TRBV7-9|14
CASTPRGGTGELFF
TGTGCCAGCACTCCAAGGGGGGGCACCGGGGAGCTGTTTTTT
>TRBJ2-3|few|NA|TRBV29-1|12
CSAEGFTDTQYF
TGCAGCGCCGAGGGGTTCACAGATACGCAGTATTTT
>TRBJ1-2|NA|TRBD1|TRBV4-2|15
CASSQGQGQGDGYTF
TGTGCCAGCAGCCAAGGTCAGGGACAGGGCGATGGCTACACCTTC
>TRBJ1-2|NA|NA|TRBV7-2|15
CASSPSLVMGYGYTF
TGTGCCAGCAGCCCCTCTCTCGTTATGGGGTATGGCTACACCTTC
>TRBJ2-3|few|NA|TRBV30|12
CAWTQSADTQYF
TGTGCCTGGACCCAGAGCGCAGATACGCAGTATTTT
>TRBJ1-6|few|NA|TRBV25-1|13
CASSDSGGSPLHF
TGTGCCAGCAGTGATTCCGGTGGGTCACCCCTCCACTTT
>TRBJ2-7|NA|NA|TRBV27|14
CASSLLVGSYEQYF
TGTGCCAGCAGTTTACTGGTTGGGAGCTACGAGCAGTACTTC